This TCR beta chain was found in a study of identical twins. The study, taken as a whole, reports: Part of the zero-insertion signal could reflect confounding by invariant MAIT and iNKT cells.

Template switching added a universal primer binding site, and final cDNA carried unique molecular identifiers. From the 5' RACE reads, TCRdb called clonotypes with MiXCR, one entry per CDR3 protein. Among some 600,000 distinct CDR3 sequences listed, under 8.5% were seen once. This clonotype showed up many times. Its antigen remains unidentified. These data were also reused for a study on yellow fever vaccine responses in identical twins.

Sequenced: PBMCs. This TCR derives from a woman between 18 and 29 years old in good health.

CDR3: CASSEGTSGRARDTQYF. The CDR3 region has the DNA TGCGCCAGCAGTGAAGGGACTAGCGGGAGGGCTAGAGATACGCAGTATTTT. The rearrangement links TRBV10-1 to TRBJ2-3; TRBD2 matches 16 bases. The germline V gene has CDR1 WNHNN and CDR2 SYGVQD (reference sequence). V gave up 3 bases and J gave up 5 bases; unmatched junction bases: 5. This CDR3 contains 17 residues.